Included here is one T cell receptor (beta chain) sequence, with context. Its antigen is currently unknown. The CDR3 contains 15 residues. The junction had 3 bases not matched to a gene; V was cut back by 3 bases and J by 4 bases. Germline loops: CDR1 LNHNV, CDR2 YYDKDF (reference sequence). RNA transcripts provided the source from which TCR beta CDR3 regions were amplified. During a first-round RT-PCR of the TCR CDR3, the HTBI primer set was used. Each CDR3 protein gets one entry after TCRdb re-called the multiplex PCR reads with MiXCR. Among hundreds of thousands of distinct CDR3 sequences, about a fifth were seen once, and the ten largest hold about 35%. Individuals with ophthalmopathy presented a Clinical Activity Score of at least 3, a NOSPECS grade of at least 4 and a duration under 3 months. Diagnoses were made from clinical symptoms, serum measures (thyroxine and TRAb), thyroid ultrasound and orbital computed tomography.

This specimen belongs to a study of T cells in Graves' hyperthyroidism and ophthalmopathy. Overall study findings and caveats: From stable hyperthyroidism, ophthalmopathy was separated by a 13 V-J model. Ophthalmopathy got predicted by the model a median approximately 6.3 months before its onset.

The sequencing input was blood. The receptor comes from a man aged 25 to 45 with Graves' ophthalmopathy. V gene TRBV15 combines with J gene TRBJ2-1, with TRBD2 identical over 10 bases. This CDR3 reads CATSSRTSGYNEQFF. CDR3 sequence (DNA): TGTGCCACCAGCAGCAGGACTAGCGGATACAATGAGCAGTTCTTC.